A selection of T cell receptor beta chains follows, all from one sample in a study of tumour-infiltrating T cells in Burkitt lymphoma. Measured with immunoSEQ multiplex PCR; TCRdb has only the in-frame clones, and not every one. The sample holds 4,000 to 5,500 clones, roughly a tenth seen once. Sequencing was done on a sample of tumor tissue. Source of these receptors: a human donor with diffuse large B-cell lymphoma. The CDR3 runs from the conserved cysteine through the conserved F or W. A D gene is named only where the DNA matches it firmly. Clone size is given for some rows only: seen once, a few or many times, or a class if the clone is expanded.

TRBJ2-2 | TRBV29-1 | few | - | CSVEGWGNTGELFF | TGCAGCGTTGAAGGGTGGGGGAACACCGGGGAGCTGTTTTTT
TRBJ2-2 | TRBV6-5 | - | - | CASPQGKGAGELFF | TGTGCCAGCCCCCAGGGGAAAGGGGCCGGGGAGCTGTTTTTT
TRBJ1-3 | TRBV6-5 | few | - | CASSYGPSGNTIYF | TGTGCCAGCAGTTACGGGCCATCTGGAAACACCATATATTTT
TRBJ2-3 | TRBV29-1 | - | - | CSVDFGGARRDTQYF | TGCAGCGTTGACTTTGGGGGGGCAAGGAGAGATACGCAGTATTTT
TRBJ1-5 | TRBV10-2 | few | TRBD1 | CASSDRGPVQPQHF | TGCGCCAGCAGTGACAGGGGGCCAGTTCAGCCCCAGCATTTT
TRBJ2-7 | TRBV29-1 | few | TRBD1 | CSAGTGGGYEQYF | TGCAGCGCGGGGACAGGGGGCGGGTACGAGCAGTACTTC
TRBJ2-5 | TRBV5-1 | few | TRBD2 | CASSLTRGLGTQYF | TGCGCCAGCAGCTTGACGCGGGGGTTAGGGACCCAGTACTTC
TRBJ1-4 | TRBV30 | few | TRBD1 | CAWSTGTGNEKLFF | TGTGCCTGGAGTACCGGGACAGGAAATGAAAAACTGTTTTTT
TRBJ1-2 | TRBV29-1 | few | TRBD1 | CSVEGRRGRGGYTF | TGCAGCGTTGAAGGACGAAGGGGGCGCGGGGGCTACACCTTC
TRBJ2-5 | TRBV19 | few | - | CASSPGSEETQYF | TGTGCCAGTAGCCCCGGGTCGGAAGAGACCCAGTACTTC
TRBJ1-6 | TRBV18 | - | TRBD1 | CASSANRDSLSSYNSPLHF | TGTGCCAGCTCGGCCAACCGGGACAGCCTTAGCTCCTATAATTCACCCCTCCACTTT
TRBJ2-5 | TRBV19 | - | TRBD1 | CASSTGQFVQETQYF | TGTGCCAGTAGCACGGGACAGTTTGTACAAGAGACCCAGTACTTC
TRBJ2-1 | TRBV7-9 | - | TRBD2 | CASSPGGSLSYNEQFF | TGTGCCAGCAGCCCCGGGGGGTCCCTCTCCTACAATGAGCAGTTCTTC
TRBJ2-3 | TRBV7-7 | few | - | CASSADRTDTQYF | TGTGCCAGCAGCGCAGATCGCACAGATACGCAGTATTTT
TRBJ2-7 | TRBV5-1 | few | TRBD2 | CASSLERGGSSYEQYF | TGCGCCAGCAGCTTGGAGCGGGGGGGCTCCTCCTACGAGCAGTACTTC
TRBJ2-1 | TRBV2 | - | TRBD1 | CASSEPGQGTYNEQFF | TGTGCCAGCAGTGAGCCGGGACAGGGGACCTACAATGAGCAGTTCTTC
TRBJ1-6 | TRBV7-2 | few | - | CASSLEWSNSPLHF | TGTGCCAGCAGCTTAGAATGGAGTAATTCACCCCTCCACTTT
TRBJ2-1 | TRBV10-3 | few | - | CAISESFWTASIYNEQFF | TGTGCCATCAGTGAGTCGTTTTGGACAGCCTCGATTTACAATGAGCAGTTCTTC
TRBJ1-6 | TRBV18 | - | - | CASSPSAAAHNSPLHF | TGTGCCAGCTCACCCTCGGCGGCGGCACATAATTCACCCCTCCACTTT
TRBJ1-4 | TRBV7-6 | few | - | CASSFYGPQYGEKLFF | TGTGCCAGCAGCTTCTACGGGCCTCAATACGGGGAAAAACTGTTTTTT
TRBJ1-6 | TRBV9 | - | - | CASSVDGRDNSPLHF | TGTGCCAGCAGCGTAGACGGGCGGGATAATTCACCCCTCCACTTT
TRBJ1-4 | TRBV7-9 | - | - | CASSLRSGEKLFF | TGTGCCAGCAGCTTAAGGTCGGGAGAAAAACTGTTTTTT
TRBJ2-7 | TRBV4-1 | - | TRBD1 | CASSQDIQGFTYEQYF | TGCGCCAGCAGCCAAGATATACAGGGGTTCACCTACGAGCAGTACTTC
TRBJ2-7 | TRBV30 | few | TRBD1 | CAWSVRDAGGPYEQYF | TGTGCCTGGAGTGTACGGGATGCAGGGGGTCCCTACGAGCAGTACTTC
TRBJ1-1 | TRBV2 | few | TRBD1 | CASSTGETEAFF | TGTGCCAGCAGTACAGGGGAGACTGAAGCTTTCTTT
TRBJ2-7 | TRBV10-3 | once | TRBD1 | CAISESGTGFGEQYF | TGTGCCATCAGTGAGTCCGGGACAGGTTTTGGCGAGCAGTACTTC
TRBJ1-4 | TRBV5-1 | - | - | CASSLAGGEKLFF | TGCGCCAGCAGCTTGGCCGGGGGGGAAAAACTGTTTTTT
TRBJ2-2 | TRBV2 | - | - | CASSPRDPSNTGELFF | TGTGCCAGCAGCCCCCGGGACCCCTCGAACACCGGGGAGCTGTTTTTT
TRBJ2-1 | TRBV5-1 | few | TRBD2 | CASSFTSGGYNEQFF | TGCGCCAGCAGCTTTACTAGCGGGGGCTACAATGAGCAGTTCTTC
TRBJ1-1 | TRBV4-3 | - | - | CASSQDNQNTEAFF | TGCGCCAGCAGCCAAGATAATCAGAACACTGAAGCTTTCTTT
TRBJ2-3 | TRBV28 | - | - | CASSPLRLKYTDTQYF | TGTGCCAGCAGCCCGCTTCGGCTGAAGTACACAGATACGCAGTATTTT
TRBJ1-3 | TRBV19 | - | - | CASSMDFFPGNTIYF | TGTGCCAGTAGTATGGACTTTTTTCCTGGAAACACCATATATTTT
TRBJ2-5 | TRBV5-5 | - | TRBD1 | CASSPQGSRETQYF | TGTGCCAGCAGTCCACAGGGGTCAAGAGAGACCCAGTACTTC
TRBJ2-6 | TRBV6-4 | few | - | CASSLNRAGANVLTF | TGTGCCAGCAGTTTAAACAGGGCTGGGGCCAACGTCCTGACTTTC
TRBJ1-6 | TRBV6-1 | few | - | CASTWDSPLHF | TGTGCCAGCACCTGGGACTCACCCCTCCACTTT
TRBJ2-1 | TRBV7-2 | - | TRBD1 | CASSPQTNRGNEQFF | TGTGCCAGCAGCCCTCAAACTAACAGGGGCAATGAGCAGTTCTTC
TRBJ1-1 | TRBV6-5 | few | - | CASSLLRNTEAFF | TGTGCCAGCTCATTGTTGAGGAACACTGAAGCTTTCTTT
TRBJ1-1 | TRBV6-5 | - | - | CASSLDRWGTEAFF | TGTGCCAGCAGCCTTGACAGGTGGGGCACTGAAGCTTTCTTT
TRBJ2-7 | TRBV2 | - | - | CANRDRYYEQYF | TGTGCCAACCGGGACCGTTACTACGAGCAGTACTTC
TRBJ1-6 | TRBV5-4 | - | - | CASSLEQGNSPLHF | TGTGCCAGCAGCTTGGAACAGGGTAATTCACCCCTCCACTTT
TRBJ2-3 | TRBV19 | - | TRBD2 | CASRGLATDTQYF | TGTGCCAGTAGAGGACTAGCGACGGATACGCAGTATTTT
TRBJ2-1 | TRBV4-2 | - | - | CASSQDGGWSNNEQFF | TGTGCCAGCAGCCAAGACGGGGGATGGAGTAACAATGAGCAGTTCTTC
TRBJ2-7 | TRBV29-1 | few | TRBD1 | CSVRTGTGIYEQYF | TGCAGCGTTAGGACCGGGACAGGGATCTACGAGCAGTACTTC
TRBJ2-6 | TRBV6-1 | - | - | CASADGNVLTF | TGTGCCAGCGCGGATGGGAACGTCCTGACTTTC
TRBJ2-3 | TRBV5-1 | - | - | CASSLDGRVPDTQYF | TGCGCCAGCAGCTTGGACGGCAGGGTCCCAGATACGCAGTATTTT
TRBJ1-2 | TRBV18 | - | - | CASSPPGTTGRPYGYTF | TGTGCCAGCTCACCACCGGGTACAACAGGCCGCCCCTATGGCTACACCTTC
TRBJ1-2 | TRBV5-6 | - | TRBD1 | CASSNSRDRIYGYTF | TGTGCCAGCAGCAATTCCCGGGACAGGATATATGGCTACACCTTC
TRBJ2-2 | TRBV6-6 | few | - | CATGDGNTGELFF | TGTGCCACAGGGGACGGGAACACCGGGGAGCTGTTTTTT
TRBJ2-5 | TRBV7-2 | - | TRBD2 | CASSLYPGLAGQETQYF | TGTGCCAGCAGCTTATACCCTGGTCTAGCGGGTCAAGAGACCCAGTACTTC
TRBJ1-4 | TRBV7-9 | - | - | CASSLFQGPEKLFF | TGTGCCAGCAGCTTATTCCAGGGGCCTGAAAAACTGTTTTTT
TRBJ1-5 | TRBV6-1 | few | - | CASSDEGSFQPQHF | TGTGCCAGCAGTGATGAAGGTAGCTTTCAGCCCCAGCATTTT
TRBJ1-3 | TRBV7-2 | - | - | CASSLVQIGGNTIYF | TGTGCCAGCAGCTTAGTTCAAATAGGTGGAAACACCATATATTTT
TRBJ1-5 | TRBV6-1 | - | - | CASNRGVQPQHF | TGTGCCAGCAATCGGGGGGTTCAGCCCCAGCATTTT
TRBJ1-5 | TRBV6-1 | - | - | CASRGDTLRQPQHF | TGTGCCAGCAGGGGGGACACCCTTCGTCAGCCCCAGCATTTT
TRBJ2-7 | TRBV4-3 | - | - | CASSQATGRYEQYF | TGCGCCAGCAGCCAGGCGACCGGACGCTACGAGCAGTACTTC